This T cell receptor beta chain was identified in a study of T cell responses to AZD1222 COVID-19 vaccine. Study results and limitations: Nearly half of spike-specific TCRs reportedly target variant regions that are unmutated in the B.1.351 and B.1.1.7 variants. White British people made up most donors, females outnumbered males, and clonal diversity was possibly underestimated. Only a handful of AZD1222 recipients were seropositive at baseline.

The CDR3 runs to 14 residues. The germline V gene has CDR1 MDHEN and CDR2 SYDVKM. Trimming took 0 bases from V and 0 from J, leaving 3 bases between them. The assay was immunoSEQ multiplex PCR, and TCRdb's table has in-frame clones only and misses some. The repertoire holds 90,000 to 120,000 clones, 75% to 90% seen once, with over 7.5% in the top ten. A word on this clone: Its antigen is still unknown.

The sequence was obtained from an adult in good health. The sequencing used peripheral blood, collected on day 0 of AZD1222 vaccination. This rearrangement joins TRBV28 to TRBJ1-5; D is uncertain. For the CDR3, the DNA is TGTGCCAGCAGTTTATGGCGTAGCAATCAGCCCCAGCATTTT. It specifies CASSLWRSNQPQHF.